This T cell receptor beta chain comes out of a study of T cell changes during pregnancy in multiple sclerosis. TCRdb keeps only in-frame clones here, not all; method: immunoSEQ multiplex PCR. The sample shows around 80,000 clones, around 94% of them seen only once. The CDR3 is 14 amino acids. Germline assignment: CDR1 SNHLY and CDR2 FYNNEI. The ends were cut back, 7 bases at V and 4 bases at J, with 14 bases in the middle. The chain is built from TRBV2 and TRBJ1-5, with a tentative D call TRBD1 (6 bases). The material was peripheral blood, obtained in the second trimester of pregnancy. This sequence was found in a female donor in good health, enrolled as a control in a pregnancy study. CDR3 residues: CASTPDSRNQPQHF. CDR3 sequence (DNA): TGTGCCAGCACCCCGGACAGTAGAAATCAGCCCCAGCATTTT.